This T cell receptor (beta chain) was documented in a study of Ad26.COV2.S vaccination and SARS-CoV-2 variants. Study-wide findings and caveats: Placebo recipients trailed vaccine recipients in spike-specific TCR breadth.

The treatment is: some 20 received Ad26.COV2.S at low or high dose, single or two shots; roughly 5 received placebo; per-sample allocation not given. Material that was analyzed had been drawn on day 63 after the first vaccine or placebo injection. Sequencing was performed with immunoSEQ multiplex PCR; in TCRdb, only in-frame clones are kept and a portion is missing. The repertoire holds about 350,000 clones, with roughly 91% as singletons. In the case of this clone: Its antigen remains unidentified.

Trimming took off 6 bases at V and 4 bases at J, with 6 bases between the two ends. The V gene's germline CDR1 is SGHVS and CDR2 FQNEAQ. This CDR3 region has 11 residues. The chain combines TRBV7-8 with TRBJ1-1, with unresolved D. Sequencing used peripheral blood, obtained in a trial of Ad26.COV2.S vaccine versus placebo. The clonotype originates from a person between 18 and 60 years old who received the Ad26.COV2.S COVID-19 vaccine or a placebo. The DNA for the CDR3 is TGTGCCAGCAGGTCGGGCACTGAAGCTTTCTTT. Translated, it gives CASRSGTEAFF.